This T cell receptor beta chain was profiled in a study of cytomegalovirus exposure and HLA in healthy donors. About this clone: Its specificity is not known.

General study points: Some public TCRs appeared in many individuals, while most sequences were rare.

TCRdb's copy holds only in-frame clones and misses some; the assay was immunoSEQ multiplex PCR. The table lists 90,000 to 150,000 clones, 86% of them singletons. Trimming left V 5 bases short and J 0 bases short, with 13 bases between. The CDR3 is 16 residues long. In germline, CDR1 is SEHNR, CDR2 FQNEAQ (reference sequence). This TCR was recovered from a man aged 18 to 29 in good health and CMV-seronegative. Input material: PBMCs. The gene calls are TRBV7-9 and TRBJ1-4; TRBD1 might be the D (5 bases). The CDR3 region is CASSLFGGATNEKLFF. CDR3 coding DNA: TGTGCCAGCAGCCTTTTCGGGGGAGCAACTAATGAAAAACTGTTTTTT.